These 29 T cell receptor beta chains originate from one sample sequenced in a study of glioma-infiltrating T cells after dendritic cell vaccination. Profiling relied on immunoSEQ multiplex PCR, and the TCRdb table lists in-frame clones only, not all of them. The table includes roughly 100,000 clones, under 90% detected once. Sequenced here: blood, sampled before dendritic cell vaccination. These receptors originate from a human donor with glioblastoma.

This clone has a single count. This chain links TRBV15 with TRBJ1-2; tentative D call: TRBD1 (5 bases). The germline V and J ends were trimmed by 0 bases and 3 bases, with 11 bases remaining between them. CDR1 and CDR2 from the germline V gene are LNHNV and YYDKDF (reference sequence). The CDR3 is 15 residues long. CDR3 amino acids: CATSRETGTDYGYTF. The CDR3 DNA is TGTGCCACCAGCAGAGAAACAGGAACGGACTATGGCTACACCTTC.

The chain joins TRBV7-2 to TRBJ2-3; 8 nucleotides line up with TRBD1. The CDR3 has 15 residues. J gave up 6 bases and V 4 bases, and 9 bases lay outside the gene matches. Per the germline V gene, CDR1 is SGHTA and CDR2 is FQGNSA. CDR3 DNA sequence: TGTGCCAGCAGCTGGAGGACAGGGCGTCGGGATACGCAGTATTTT. Amino acid sequence: CASSWRTGRRDTQYF.

The rearrangement links TRBV11-3 to TRBJ1-2; possible D gene TRBD1, 5 bases. This CDR3 contains 12 residues. Germline V gene sequence: CDR1 SGHNT, CDR2 YENEEA. V lost 3 bases to trimming and J lost 5 bases, with 7 bases between them. The CDR3 loop is CASSFSGYGYTF. The CDR3 region has the DNA TGTGCCAGCAGCTTCTCAGGGTATGGCTACACCTTC.

This chain links TRBV18 with TRBJ2-4; 7 nucleotides line up with TRBD1. Trimming cost V 4 bases and J 7 bases; bases outside gene matches: 7. Germline V gene data show CDR1 as KGHSH and CDR2 as LQKENI. The CDR3 length is 14 residues. The CDR3 DNA follows: TGTGCCAGCTCACTGCCGGACAGGAGGAACATTCAGTACTTC. Amino acids: CASSLPDRRNIQYF.

V usage is TRBV7-9 and J usage is TRBJ2-2; TRBD1 matches 7 bases. This CDR3 is 17 amino acids long. Germline V lookup: CDR1 SEHNR, CDR2 FQNEAQ (reference sequence). V shed 5 bases, J shed 4 bases, and the junction held 13 bases outside the gene matches. The CDR3 here is CASSPPTRGRITGELFF. DNA for the CDR3: TGTGCCAGCAGCCCGCCTACGAGGGGGCGCATCACCGGGGAGCTGTTTTTT.

The DNA for the CDR3 is TGTGCCAGCAGTGAACGGGGGAAGGGGAACACTGAAGCTTTCTTT. It yields the protein CASSERGKGNTEAFF. This chain connects TRBV6-1 to TRBJ1-1; tentatively, D is TRBD1 (5 bases). This CDR3 contains 15 residues. Trimming stripped 2 bases from V and 1 base from J, with 11 bases between. The germline V gene has CDR1 MNHNS and CDR2 SASEGT.

The gene calls are TRBV5-6 and TRBJ2-5; D not resolved. This CDR3 is built from 12 residues. Trimming stripped 3 bases from V and 4 bases from J, with 7 bases between. CDR1 is SGHDT, CDR2 YYEEEE, per germline. The CDR3 sequence is CASSSLLETQYF. CDR3 bases: TGTGCCAGCAGCTCCCTCCTAGAGACCCAGTACTTC.

The CDR3 here is CASSAGVNTEAFF. CDR3 bases: TGTGCCAGCAGCGCAGGGGTGAACACTGAAGCTTTCTTT. The chain links TRBV6-1 to TRBJ1-1; a weak D match, TRBD1 (6 bases). V was cut by 6 bases and J by 0 bases, with 8 bases left in between. The CDR3 runs to 13 residues. Looked up from germline, CDR1 is MNHNS and CDR2 is SASEGT.

The rearrangement uses TRBV15 and TRBJ2-3; weak D call: TRBD2 (6 bases). The CDR3 length is 15 residues. Germline CDR1 and CDR2: LNHNV and YYDKDF (reference sequence). V lost 0 bases and J 7 bases, leaving 14 bases between the germline ends. The CDR3 loop is CATSRDAGTTNTQYF. The CDR3 DNA follows: TGTGCCACCAGCAGAGATGCGGGAACTACGAATACGCAGTATTTT.

This clone was detected only a few times. The V gene is TRBV21-1, the J gene TRBJ1-3. TRBV21-1 is tagged as a pseudogene. The CDR3 loop spans 14 amino acids. This chain's CDR3 is CASRPVPREDTIYF. The CDR3 region has the DNA TGTGCCAGCCGTCCGGTGCCCAGGGAGGACACCATATATTTT.

The rearrangement links TRBV7-8 to TRBJ2-7; 9 nucleotides line up with TRBD1. Looked up from germline, CDR1 is SGHVS and CDR2 is FQNEAQ. The CDR3 spans 14 residues. Trimming cost V 11 bases and J 2 bases; bases outside gene matches: 10. CDR3 loop: CAVVPGQGTYEQYF. CDR3 nucleotide sequence: TGTGCCGTAGTACCCGGACAGGGGACCTACGAGCAGTACTTC.

The gene calls are TRBV4-1 and TRBJ2-1, with D perhaps matching TRBD2 (6 bases). The V end lost 4 bases, the J end lost 10 bases, and 23 bases lay between the germline ends. CDR3 length: 16 residues. Germline CDR1 MGHRA, CDR2 YSYEKL. The CDR3: CASSLPRVGGRIEQFF. The CDR3 DNA reads TGCGCCAGCAGCCTTCCGAGGGTCGGGGGACGAATAGAGCAGTTCTTC.

CDR3 coding DNA: TGTGCCAGCAGCCCGGACAGGGGGCGGACTAATGAAAAACTGTTTTTT. It specifies CASSPDRGRTNEKLFF. The rearrangement uses TRBV27 and TRBJ1-4; 11 bases align to TRBD1. The CDR3 is made up of 16 amino acids. The germline V gene encodes CDR1 MNHEY and CDR2 SMNVEV (reference sequence). The V gene end was trimmed by 6 bases and the J gene end by 2 bases; junction bases not matched to a gene: 5.

V gene TRBV5-4 combines with J gene TRBJ2-2, with TRBD1 matching over 9 bases. CDR3 length: 15 residues. The V gene's germline CDR1 is SGHNT and CDR2 YYREEE (reference sequence). J gave up 3 bases and V 5 bases, and 5 bases lay outside the gene matches. The CDR3 nucleotides are TGTGCCAGCAGTCATAGGACAGGGGACACCGGGGAGCTGTTTTTT. This translates into CASSHRTGDTGELFF.

The J gene is TRBJ2-7, the V gene TRBV6-5; 9 nucleotides agree with TRBD1. CDR1 and CDR2 from the germline V gene are MNHEY and SVGAGI. V shed 7 bases and J 3 bases; nucleotides not matched to a gene: 7. The CDR3 totals 14 residues. DNA for the CDR3: TGTGCCAGCATGGTGACAGGGGGGGACTACGAGCAGTACTTC. This gives the protein CASMVTGGDYEQYF.

This chain joins TRBV19 and TRBJ2-1; no clear D. The V and J ends lost 1 base and 6 bases respectively, with 7 bases between them. The CDR3 consists of 13 residues. In germline, CDR1 is LNHDA, CDR2 SQIVND (reference sequence). CDR3 residues: CASSIGLFNEQFF. For the CDR3, the DNA is TGTGCCAGTAGTATAGGACTGTTCAATGAGCAGTTCTTC.

The rearrangement uses TRBV5-1 and TRBJ2-3, with 7 bases that match TRBD1. Germline lookup yields CDR1 SGHRS and CDR2 YFSETQ. The CDR3 is 15 amino acids. J was trimmed by 2 bases and V by 4 bases; bases with no gene match: 7. CDR3: CASSLEQGTTDTQYF. CDR3 DNA: TGCGCCAGCAGCCTTGAACAGGGGACCACAGATACGCAGTATTTT.

The chain has TRBV6-5 and TRBJ2-5; perhaps TRBD2 as D (6 bases). This CDR3 is 16 amino acids long. The V end was cut by 4 bases, the J end by 5 bases, with 20 bases between. Germline V CDR1 and CDR2: MNHEY, SVGAGI. The CDR3 is CASSSLQTSPLETQYF. CDR3 sequence (DNA): TGTGCCAGCAGTTCACTACAAACTAGCCCCCTGGAGACCCAGTACTTC.

The V and J genes are TRBV2 and TRBJ2-2; the D gene is possibly TRBD1 (5 bases). V dropped 4 bases and J dropped 7 bases, with 16 bases sitting between them. The germline CDR1 and CDR2 sequences are SNHLY and FYNNEI. The length of the CDR3 is 15 residues. The CDR3 is CASSGLGQGGGELFF. CDR3 nucleotide sequence: TGTGCCAGCAGTGGTTTGGGGCAGGGTGGCGGGGAGCTGTTTTTT.

The rearrangement joins TRBV6-4 to TRBJ1-2, with D perhaps matching TRBD1 (6 bases). Germline V CDR1 and CDR2: MRHNA, SNTAGT. Trimming left V 8 bases short and J 1 base short, with 11 bases between. There are 13 residues in the CDR3. The CDR3 sequence is CASRQDLNYGYTF. For the CDR3, the DNA is TGTGCCAGCCGACAGGACCTTAACTATGGCTACACCTTC.

V and J are TRBV7-9 and TRBJ1-3; D perhaps matches TRBD1 (5 bases). The ends were cut back, 5 bases at V and 4 bases at J, with 18 bases in the middle. In germline, CDR1 is SEHNR, CDR2 FQNEAQ (reference sequence). CDR3 size: 16 residues. The CDR3 here is CASSARGSFNGNTIYF. The CDR3 DNA follows: TGTGCCAGCAGCGCTAGGGGCAGCTTCAACGGAAACACCATATATTTT.

In DNA form, the CDR3 reads TGTGCCAGCAGTCGGGACAGGCCTGGGGATTCACCCCTCCACTTT. This translates into CASSRDRPGDSPLHF. The V gene is TRBV6-5, the J gene TRBJ1-6; 8 bases are shared with TRBD1. Losses at the gene ends were 5 bases for V and 8 bases for J; bases not matched to a gene: 8. Germline V gene lookup returns CDR1 MNHEY and CDR2 SVGAGI. The CDR3 extends over 15 amino acids.

The chain is built from TRBV28 and TRBJ1-2; maybe TRBD1 (6 bases). The V and J ends lost 9 bases and 2 bases respectively, with 10 bases between them. CDR1 is MDHEN and CDR2 is SYDVKM in the germline V gene. The CDR3 loop spans 12 amino acids. CDR3 region: CASQGNNYGYTF. The CDR3 DNA reads as TGTGCCAGTCAGGGGAACAACTATGGCTACACCTTC.

V is TRBV7-9 and J is TRBJ1-2; 9 bases agree with TRBD1. The CDR3 has 17 residues. CDR1 and CDR2 from the germline V gene are SEHNR and FQNEAQ (reference sequence). The V and J ends lost 5 bases and 0 bases, in that order; junction bases with no gene match: 10. The CDR3 reads CASSGSQGANPNYGYTF. The CDR3 coding sequence is TGTGCCAGCAGCGGGTCACAGGGGGCCAATCCTAACTATGGCTACACCTTC.

The CDR3 DNA is TGTGCCAGCAGCCAAGGACTCGCGGGGGGCTTCTTCGAGCAGTACTTC. Protein product: CASSQGLAGGFFEQYF. The V and J genes are TRBV4-2 and TRBJ2-7; 8 nucleotides line up with TRBD2. The germline CDR1 and CDR2 sequences are LGHNA and YNFKEQ. After removal of 1 base from V and 6 bases from J, the junction contained 11 bases not matched to a gene. The CDR3 is 16 amino acids.

This rearrangement joins TRBV6-1 to TRBJ1-6; 7 nucleotides match TRBD1. V lost 7 bases, J lost 7 bases, and 4 bases stayed unmatched. CDR3 size: 13 residues. Germline V lookup: CDR1 MNHNS, CDR2 SASEGT. The CDR3, as DNA: TGTGCCAGCATCTGGGACAGCAATTCACCCCTCCACTTT. Its protein is CASIWDSNSPLHF.

This clone was observed once. The V gene is TRBV11-2, the J gene TRBJ2-2, with TRBD2 as a possible D gene (6 bases). The CDR3 is 15 residues long. Trimming left V 3 bases short and J 5 bases short, with 13 bases between. Germline V gives CDR1 SGHAT, CDR2 FQNNGV. In DNA, the CDR3 is TGTGCCAGCAGCTTGGGAGGTTCGAGAACCGGGGAGCTGTTTTTT. It is translated as CASSLGGSRTGELFF.

This chain joins TRBV27 and TRBJ2-7; 11 bases are a match to TRBD1. Germline V gene data show CDR1 as MNHEY and CDR2 as SMNVEV (reference sequence). This CDR3 comprises 15 residues. V shed 2 bases, J shed 4 bases, and the junction held 4 bases outside the gene matches. The CDR3, as DNA: TGTGCCAGCAGTTTACGGGACAGGGGGATTTACGAGCAGTACTTC. Protein sequence: CASSLRDRGIYEQYF.

The gene calls are TRBV6-1 and TRBJ1-3, with no clear D. The V end was cut by 2 bases, the J end by 0 bases, with 8 bases between. The CDR3 loop spans 15 amino acids. Per the germline V gene, CDR1 is MNHNS and CDR2 is SASEGT. CDR3 coding DNA: TGTGCCAGCAGTGAAACGGCAGGCTCTGGAAACACCATATATTTT. Its protein product is CASSETAGSGNTIYF.